The 18 T cell receptor beta chains below were found in one sample sequenced in a study of blood T cell repertoires in COVID-19. Generated by immunoSEQ multiplex PCR, the TCRdb table keeps only in-frame clones and is missing some. The repertoire has some 210,000 clones, around 90% of them found once; the top ten carry around 0.84%. Material: peripheral blood. These receptors were taken from a man aged 60 to 69 with COVID-19, enrolled during active disease.

The CDR3 sequence is CASSWGGRRPPYEQYF. The CDR3 DNA is TGCGCCAGCAGCTGGGGGGGGCGGAGACCCCCCTACGAGCAGTACTTC. V is TRBV5-1 and J is TRBJ2-7, with D perhaps TRBD2 (7 bases). This CDR3 contains 16 residues. With 3 bases removed from V and 2 bases from J, the gap between germline ends came to 18 bases. The V gene's germline CDR1 is SGHRS and CDR2 YFSETQ. Combining the CDR3 with reference TRBV5-1 and TRBJ2-7 gives the whole variable domain KAGVTQTPRYLIKTRGQQVTLSCSPISGHRSVSWYQQTPGQGLQFLFEYFSETQRNKGNFPGRFSGRQFSNSRSEMNVSTLELGDSALYLCASSWGGRRPPYEQYFGPGTRLTVT.

A single count supports this clone. This sequence joins TRBV11-2 and TRBJ1-2; D is perhaps TRBD1 (6 bases). Germline CDR1 SGHAT, CDR2 FQNNGV. The V and J ends lost 1 base and 0 bases respectively, with 12 bases between them. This CDR3 is 16 amino acids long. CDR3 DNA: TGTGCCAGCAGCTTAGCAGGGGCCTATCCTAACTATGGCTACACCTTC. Translating gives CASSLAGAYPNYGYTF.

This chain links TRBV7-5 with TRBJ2-6; the table's D gene call, TRBD1, was not cross checked with the DNA. TRBV7-5 is deemed a pseudogene. This CDR3 is 20 amino acids long. CDR3 bases: TGTGCCAGAAGCTTACCGGACAGGGGGCGGGTCCGCTCTGGGGCCAACGTCCTGACTTTC. Translating it yields CARSLPDRGRVRSGANVLTF.

This chain links TRBV5-1 with TRBJ2-1, with a tentative D call TRBD1 (6 bases). CDR3 length: 16 amino acids. Trimming took off 4 bases at V and 4 bases at J, with 18 bases between the two ends. Germline CDR1 SGHRS, CDR2 YFSETQ. The CDR3 loop is CASSPRNRADYNEQFF. The CDR3 nucleotides read TGCGCCAGCAGCCCTAGAAACAGGGCAGATTACAATGAGCAGTTCTTC.

J is TRBJ2-7 and V is TRBV19; D not certain. V shed 5 bases and J shed 3 bases, with 11 bases lying between them. Germline values: CDR1 LNHDA, CDR2 SQIVND (reference sequence). The CDR3 has 13 amino acids. The CDR3 sequence is CASSQAPGYEQYF. The CDR3 DNA follows: TGTGCCAGTAGTCAGGCCCCCGGCTACGAGCAGTACTTC.

J is TRBJ2-2 and V is TRBV10-1; 7 positions agree with TRBD1. Germline V lookup: CDR1 WNHNN, CDR2 SYGVQD (reference sequence). CDR3 size: 12 residues. Trimming at V came to 8 bases and at J to 7 bases, leaving 4 bases not matched to a gene. CDR3 in DNA: TGCGCCAGCGGTACAGGGGTCGGGGAGCTGTTTTTT. Its translation: CASGTGVGELFF.

The gene calls are TRBV14 and TRBJ2-7; 7 bases match TRBD2. V shed 3 bases and J 7 bases; nucleotides not matched to a gene: 9. CDR1 is SGHDN, CDR2 FVKESK, per germline. This CDR3 region has 14 residues. CDR3 sequence: CASSQAWSGGEQYF. CDR3 sequence (DNA): TGTGCCAGCAGCCAGGCGTGGTCGGGGGGAGAGCAGTACTTC.

CDR3 loop: CAIRTVPSSYEQYF. Written as DNA, the CDR3 is TGTGCCATCAGGACTGTCCCTAGCTCCTACGAGCAGTACTTC. This sequence joins TRBV10-3 and TRBJ2-7; D unclear. This CDR3 is 14 amino acids long. Germline CDR1 ENHRY, CDR2 SYGVKD. Trimming stripped 6 bases from V and 0 bases from J, with 12 bases between.

The chain couples TRBV4-1 to TRBJ2-2; perhaps TRBD1 as D (6 bases). The germline V gene has CDR1 MGHRA and CDR2 YSYEKL. CDR3 length equals 15 residues. The V and J ends lost 2 bases and 1 base respectively, with 8 bases between them. DNA for the CDR3: TGCGCCAGCAGCCAATGGGGGCAGAACACCGGGGAGCTGTTTTTT. It translates to CASSQWGQNTGELFF.

V is TRBV28 and J is TRBJ1-2, with D possibly matching TRBD1 (5 bases). The V gene's germline CDR1 is MDHEN and CDR2 SYDVKM. The V end was cut by 1 base, the J end by 5 bases, with 11 bases between. CDR3 length equals 14 residues. The CDR3 DNA is TGTGCCAGCAGTTTATCTGACAGTCTATATGGCTACACCTTC. Its protein is CASSLSDSLYGYTF.

The rearrangement joins TRBV4-2 to TRBJ2-1, with a tentative D call TRBD2 (5 bases). Trimming left V 1 base short and J 10 bases short, with 8 bases between. This CDR3 region has 12 residues. CDR1 LGHNA and CDR2 YNFKEQ come from the germline V gene. CDR3 in amino acids: CASSQAGKEQFF. The CDR3, as DNA: TGTGCCAGCAGCCAAGCGGGGAAAGAGCAGTTCTTC.

The chain recombines TRBV5-4 with TRBJ1-2, with TRBD1 identical over 10 bases. The CDR3 is 15 residues long. The ends lost 0 bases at V and 5 bases at J; junction bases unmatched: 4. The V gene's germline CDR1 is SGHNT and CDR2 YYREEE (reference sequence). This CDR3 reads CASSLGGTGVYGYTF. CDR3 coding DNA: TGTGCCAGCAGCTTGGGGGGGACAGGGGTATATGGCTACACCTTC.

The V call is TRBV29-1, the J call TRBJ2-7; the D gene is possibly TRBD2 (5 bases). The CDR3 totals 13 residues. Germline V CDR1 and CDR2: SQVTM, ANQGSEA. Deletions cut 6 bases from V and 3 bases from J, with 15 bases between. The CDR3 coding sequence is TGCAGCGTGGGTCGGGGTGTAGGCTACGAGCAGTACTTC. Amino acid sequence: CSVGRGVGYEQYF.

This clone was counted once. This rearrangement joins TRBV6-5 to TRBJ2-1, with 9 bases fitting TRBD2. V lost 6 bases to trimming and J lost 7 bases; unmatched junction nucleotides: 10. CDR3 length: 15 amino acids. The V gene's germline CDR1 is MNHEY and CDR2 SVGAGI. The CDR3 coding sequence is TGTGCCAGCAGCAATCTAGCGGGATTTAGGAATGAGCAGTTCTTC. Translation gives CASSNLAGFRNEQFF.

This clone was seen once. The chain uses TRBV19 and TRBJ2-2; a weak D match, TRBD1 (7 bases). The CDR3 is made up of 18 amino acids. Trimming pared 7 bases from V and 4 bases from J, leaving 25 bases between. Germline lookup yields CDR1 LNHDA and CDR2 SQIVND (reference sequence). CDR3 sequence (DNA): TGTGCCAGTACTTCCCGGGCAGGGGGGCTCGGCGGCACCGGGGAGCTGTTTTTT. This codes for CASTSRAGGLGGTGELFF.

The V call is TRBV7-9, the J call TRBJ2-7; TRBD2 aligns across 8 bases. Trimming took 1 base from V and 3 from J; bases not matched to a gene: 5. The CDR3 contains 15 residues. Germline CDR1 is SEHNR and CDR2 is FQNEAQ (reference sequence). The CDR3 DNA is TGTGCCAGCAGCTTAGGGGTAGCGGGACACTACGAGCAGTACTTC. Residues: CASSLGVAGHYEQYF.

The rearrangement joins TRBV6-4 to TRBJ2-1, with D perhaps TRBD2 (5 bases). The V and J ends lost 2 bases and 9 bases respectively, with 17 bases between them. This CDR3 has 15 residues. The germline V gene encodes CDR1 MRHNA and CDR2 SNTAGT. The CDR3 spells CASSDGGSAAVEQFF. The DNA for the CDR3 is TGTGCCAGCAGTGACGGCGGGTCCGCCGCCGTTGAGCAGTTCTTC.

This clone was observed a few times. The rearrangement uses TRBV4-2 and TRBJ1-1, with TRBD1 identical over 9 bases. J lost 3 bases, V lost 1 base, and 12 bases had no gene match. This CDR3 region has 18 residues. Germline CDR1 LGHNA, CDR2 YNFKEQ. CDR3 DNA: TGTGCCAGCAGCCAAGCCGGGACAGGGCGGGGTTGGGACACTGAAGCTTTCTTT. It yields the protein CASSQAGTGRGWDTEAFF.